These 7 T cell receptor beta chains originate from one sample sequenced in a study of blood T cell repertoires in COVID-19. TCRdb's copy holds only in-frame clones and misses some; the assay was immunoSEQ multiplex PCR. The data contain under 50,000 clones, around 79% of them singletons. Source material: peripheral blood. The receptors stem from a human donor with active or convalescent COVID-19. The donor label of this sample is uncertain.

This clone has just one count. V usage is TRBV7-9 and J usage is TRBJ2-3; TRBD2 matches 7 bases. The CDR3 totals 14 residues. V lost 5 bases and J lost 2; bases outside the gene matches: 4. Germline loops: CDR1 SEHNR, CDR2 FQNEAQ (reference sequence). The CDR3 DNA reads as TGTGCCAGCAGCCACCGGGACTACACAGATACGCAGTATTTT. Protein: CASSHRDYTDTQYF.

In this sample, this clone turned up a few times. The chain joins TRBV6-5 to TRBJ1-2, with 7 bases aligning to TRBD1. The CDR3 has 14 amino acids. After removal of 6 bases from V and 2 bases from J, the junction contained 6 bases not matched to a gene. CDR1 and CDR2 (germline): MNHEY, SVGAGI. The CDR3 nucleotides read TGTGCCAGCAGAAGACAGGGCAGGAACTATGGCTACACCTTC. This sequence encodes CASRRQGRNYGYTF.

The chain has TRBV29-1 and TRBJ2-7; the D gene is possibly TRBD1 (5 bases). V was clipped by 5 bases and J by 5 bases, with 10 bases between them. Germline V lookup: CDR1 SQVTM, CDR2 ANQGSEA. This CDR3 has 11 amino acids. The CDR3 here is CSVTRVDEQYF. CDR3 coding DNA: TGCAGCGTTACCAGGGTAGACGAGCAGTACTTC.

This chain uses TRBV7-9 with TRBJ1-6; a possible D gene is TRBD1 (5 bases). Trimming removed 0 bases from V and 0 bases from J, with 12 bases in between. Germline CDR1 reads SEHNR; CDR2 reads FQNEAQ (reference sequence). CDR3 length equals 18 residues. The CDR3 bases are TGTGCCAGCAGCTTAGCGCAGGGCACGAGCTCCTATAATTCACCCCTCCACTTT. The encoded protein is CASSLAQGTSSYNSPLHF. The whole variable domain, remainder taken from reference TRBV7-9 and TRBJ1-6, is DTGVSQNPRHKITKRGQNVTFRCDPISEHNRLYWYRQTLGQGPEFLTYFQNEAQLEKSRLLSDRFSAERPKGSFSTLEIQRTEQGDSAMYLCASSLAQGTSSYNSPLHFGNGTRLTVT.

Relative to its sample, this clone is medium-sized. This chain links TRBV5-1 with TRBJ2-2; weak D call: TRBD2 (5 bases). The CDR3 contains 14 residues. V lost 4 bases and J 5 bases, leaving 12 bases between the germline ends. Germline V gene lookup returns CDR1 SGHRS and CDR2 YFSETQ. The CDR3 loop is CASSLAGGTGELFF. The CDR3 region has the DNA TGCGCCAGCAGCCTCGCAGGAGGAACCGGGGAGCTGTTTTTT.

The chain carries TRBV7-8 and TRBJ2-7; 8 nucleotides line up with TRBD2. Germline V gene lookup returns CDR1 SGHVS and CDR2 FQNEAQ. With V trimmed by 5 bases and J by 2 bases, 14 bases remained unmatched. This CDR3 region has 17 residues. The CDR3 region has the DNA TGTGCCAGCAGCAGTCGGAAAGCGGGAGTCGGAACCTACGAGCAGTACTTC. Encoded protein: CASSSRKAGVGTYEQYF.

This clone was observed once. V usage is TRBV18 and J usage is TRBJ1-1; D call uncertain. The CDR3 contains 13 residues. Looked up from germline, CDR1 is KGHSH and CDR2 is LQKENI. Trimming stripped 3 bases from V and 2 bases from J, with 7 bases between. The CDR3 nucleotides are TGTGCCAGCTCACCTGGCCCTAACACTGAAGCTTTCTTT. Translated, it gives CASSPGPNTEAFF.